The rows below give T cell receptor beta chains drawn from one sample of a study of T-cell reconstitution after alpha-beta-depleted transplantation in children. Via MiXCR, TCRdb re-called the PCR reads, giving one row per CDR3 protein. This sample has roughly 500,000 distinct CDR3 sequences, with roughly 18% found just once. The source material was PBMCs from the stem cell graft donor, sampled from the stem cell graft. The source of these receptors is a human donor who donated a stem cell graft to a child with acute lymphoblastic leukemia. CDR3s include the opening cysteine and the closing phenylalanine or tryptophan. Fields, in order: clone size, V gene, J gene, D gene, CDR3 DNA, CDR3 protein. A D gene is named only where the DNA matches it firmly. Clone size is not always given. Where it is, it says once, few, many or a class for expanded clones.

-	TRBV5-6	TRBJ2-7	TRBD2	TGTGCCAGCAGCTGGCGGACTAGCGGGAGTTTGGAGTACTTC	CASSWRTSGSLEYF
-	TRBV27	TRBJ2-3	-	TGTGCCAGCAGTTTAGCAGGGGAGTGGGCAGATACGCAGTATTTT	CASSLAGEWADTQYF
few	TRBV6-4	TRBJ2-3	-	TGTGCCAGCAGTGAAGGGGCTGCCGGTACAGATACGCAGTATTTT	CASSEGAAGTDTQYF
-	TRBV20-1	TRBJ2-7	-	TGCAGTGCTAGAGATACCCCTCCAGGCTACCCGACCTACGAGCAGTACTTC	CSARDTPPGYPTYEQYF
-	TRBV25-1	TRBJ2-4	-	TGTGCCAGCAGTGATTCGGACATTCAGTACTTC	CASSDSDIQYF
-	TRBV29-1	TRBJ2-2	-	TGCAGCGTTGGTCGGGGGATCACCGGGGAGCTGTTTTTT	CSVGRGITGELFF
-	TRBV5-4	TRBJ2-1	-	TGTGCCAGCAGCTTGGAAGGATATCAGGGCAATGAGCAGTTCTTC	CASSLEGYQGNEQFF
many	TRBV24-1	TRBJ2-3	-	TGTGCCACCAGTGATGTCGGCCGGGAGGATACGCAGTATTTT	CATSDVGREDTQYF
few	TRBV12-3/TRBV12-4	TRBJ2-7	TRBD2	TGTGCCAGCAGTTTAGCGTATGTAGTAGCGGGAAGCGGACGGAGCGGCTCCTACGAGCAGTACTTC	CASSLAYVVAGSGRSGSYEQYF
-	TRBV27	TRBJ1-5	-	TGTGCCAGCAGTTTATTGGGGACGGATTTACCTAGCAATCAGCCCCAGCATTTT	CASSLLGTDLPSNQPQHF
few	TRBV11-2	TRBJ2-2	-	TGTGCCAGCAGCTTGGTGGGTCGAGGGGAGCTGTTTTTT	CASSLVGRGELFF
few	TRBV18	TRBJ2-5	-	TGTGCCAGCTCACCACTAGAAAAGGCCCAGTACTTC	CASSPLEKAQYF
-	TRBV13	TRBJ1-5	TRBD1	TGTGCCAGCAGCCTTGGGACAGGGGGCGCGGCGGGCCAGCCCCAGCATTTT	CASSLGTGGAAGQPQHF
-	TRBV12-3/TRBV12-4	TRBJ2-3	-	TGTGCCAGCAGTCCGGAGACGGGCACAGATACGCAGTATTTT	CASSPETGTDTQYF
-	TRBV7-9	TRBJ1-4	-	TGTGCCAGCCGCCCCCCGTGGGGGCAGGATGAAAAACTGTTTTTT	CASRPPWGQDEKLFF
-	TRBV15	TRBJ1-5	-	TGTGCCACCAGCAGCGAAGTGAACAGGGGCAATCAGCCCCAGCATTTT	CATSSEVNRGNQPQHF
-	TRBV27	TRBJ2-1	-	TGTGCCAGCAGCCCCCAGGGGGGGTTCAATGAGCAGTTCTTC	CASSPQGGFNEQFF
-	TRBV18	TRBJ2-5	-	TGTGCCAGCTCACCACCGCAGGGCCTCGGGACCCAGTACTTC	CASSPPQGLGTQYF
-	TRBV5-1	TRBJ1-2	TRBD1	TGCGCCAGCAGATCCGACAGGGTGAGCTATGGCTACACCTTC	CASRSDRVSYGYTF
few	TRBV6-5	TRBJ2-7	TRBD1	TGTGCCAGCAGTTACTTCGGGACAGGGGGCGACGAGCAGTACTTC	CASSYFGTGGDEQYF
few	TRBV20-1	TRBJ2-1	TRBD2	TGCAGTGCTAGCGTAGCGGGAGAGGTATCCAATGAGCAGTTCTTC	CSASVAGEVSNEQFF
few	TRBV5-1	TRBJ1-2	-	TGCGCCAGCAGCTTCGCAGGGGAGGGCTACACCTTC	CASSFAGEGYTF
many	TRBV18	TRBJ2-3	-	TGTGCCAGCAGTCCGATCACAGATACGCAGTATTTT	CASSPITDTQYF
few	TRBV27	TRBJ2-5	TRBD2	TGTGCCAGCAGCCGATCGGGGGGTTTAGTCCAAGAGACCCAGTACTTC	CASSRSGGLVQETQYF
few	TRBV29-1	TRBJ2-1	TRBD1	TGCAGCGCTAGGACAGGGGGCGGGAATGAGCAGTTCTTC	CSARTGGGNEQFF
-	TRBV2	TRBJ2-7	TRBD2	TGTGCCAGCAGTGAAGAGCGGGGCTCCTACGAGCAGTACTTC	CASSEERGSYEQYF
few	TRBV4-1	TRBJ2-2	TRBD1	TGCGCCAGCAGCCAAGGACAGGGGGCATGGACCGGGGAGCTGTTTTTT	CASSQGQGAWTGELFF
many	TRBV6-5	TRBJ2-7	-	TGTGCCAGCAGTTACCAGGGGAGTCCGGGCGAGCAGTACTTC	CASSYQGSPGEQYF
-	TRBV7-9	TRBJ2-1	TRBD2	TGTGCCAGCAGCCCGATAGCGGGAAGTGTGAATGAGCAGTTCTTC	CASSPIAGSVNEQFF
few	TRBV5-1	TRBJ2-7	TRBD1	TGCGCCAGCGGGTACAGGGGGTCTGACTACGAGCAGTACTTC	CASGYRGSDYEQYF
-	TRBV20-1	TRBJ2-7	TRBD1	TGCAGTGCTAGGAGAGGGACAGGGGGATCCTACGAGCAGTACTTC	CSARRGTGGSYEQYF
few	TRBV7-9	TRBJ1-1	-	TGTGCCAGCATCGGGGCTGTTGAAGCTTTCTTT	CASIGAVEAFF
-	TRBV27	TRBJ1-1	-	TGTGCCAGCAGTTTGGATAGCGGGATACGGGCTTTCTTT	CASSLDSGIRAFF
-	TRBV5-1	TRBJ2-7	TRBD1	TGCGCCAGCAGCTTCGGGACAGTCATCTCCTACGAGCAGTACTTC	CASSFGTVISYEQYF
few	TRBV5-1	TRBJ2-6	TRBD1	TGCGCCAGCAGCCTAGACAGGGCCCGCTCTGGGGCCAACGTCCTGACTTTC	CASSLDRARSGANVLTF